This TCR beta chain was profiled in a study of identical twins. TCRdb re-called the 5' RACE reads through MiXCR, storing one row per CDR3 protein. The repertoire holds about 890,000 distinct CDR3 sequences, with 9% to 15% as singletons. Note on this clonotype: What it binds is unknown.

Notes on the study in general: Whereas memory repertoires showed no such difference, abundant cord blood beta clonotypes carried fewer insertions. Within beta out-of-frame sequences, the excess sharing observed between twins was weaker.

The ends were cut back, 0 bases at V and 2 bases at J, with 8 bases in the middle. Germline V lookup: CDR1 DFQATT, CDR2 SNEGSKA (reference sequence). CDR3 size: 14 residues. This sample also belongs to another study, concerning yellow fever vaccine responses in identical twins.

The TCR comes from a woman younger than 35 in good health. The chain carries TRBV20-1 and TRBJ2-1; no clear D gene. Source material: PBMCs. CDR3 sequence (DNA): TGCAGTGCTAGAGATGGGCAGGCCTACAATGAGCAGTTCTTC. Its protein is CSARDGQAYNEQFF.